Below are 27 T cell receptor beta chains sequenced from a single sample in a study of PD-L1 blockade in urothelial cancer. Time point meaning: pretreatment peripheral blood. The method was immunoSEQ multiplex PCR; TCRdb's version includes in-frame clones alone and lacks a portion of them. The sample consists of 50,000 or so clones, about four fifths of them appearing once. Sequencing used PBMCs, obtained around atezolizumab (anti-PD-L1) treatment. These receptors all stem from a man aged 50-59 years with urothelial cancer.

The chain is built from TRBV7-9 and TRBJ1-6; the D gene is possibly TRBD1 (5 bases). V was cut by 5 bases and J by 5 bases, with 13 bases left in between. In germline, CDR1 is SEHNR, CDR2 FQNEAQ (reference sequence). The CDR3 is 15 amino acids. The CDR3 DNA is TGTGCCAGCAGCACCGAAGGGGCTCATAATTCACCCCTCCACTTT. Protein sequence: CASSTEGAHNSPLHF.

This chain joins TRBV18 and TRBJ2-3; TRBD2 matches 11 bases. V shed 0 bases and J 2 bases; nucleotides not matched to a gene: 7. CDR1 is KGHSH and CDR2 is LQKENI in the germline V gene. The CDR3 sequence is 18 residues long. CDR3 bases: TGTGCCAGCTCACCACCCGGGACTAGCGGTCCTTTCACAGATACGCAGTATTTT. As protein: CASSPPGTSGPFTDTQYF. Variable domain in full (rest from reference TRBV18 and TRBJ2-3): NAGVMQNPRHLVRRRGQEARLRCSPMKGHSHVYWYRQLPEEGLKFMVYLQKENIIDESGMPKERFSAEFPKEGPSILRIQQVVRGDSAAYFCASSPPGTSGPFTDTQYFGPGTRLTVL.

This chain links TRBV28 with TRBJ2-7; D ambiguous. The CDR3 is 14 residues long. V lost 1 base to trimming and J lost 6 bases, with 13 bases between them. The germline V gene encodes CDR1 MDHEN and CDR2 SYDVKM. The CDR3 coding sequence is TGTGCCAGCAGTTTATCACCCGGCTCGGGCGAGCAGTACTTC. It specifies CASSLSPGSGEQYF. The variable domain in full, with the rest retrieved from reference TRBV28 and TRBJ2-7, is DVKVTQSSRYLVKRTGEKVFLECVQDMDHENMFWYRQDPGLGLRLIYFSYDVKMKEKGDIPEGYSVSREKKERFSLILESASTNQTSMYLCASSLSPGSGEQYFGPGTRLTVT.

The chain recombines TRBV4-3 with TRBJ2-7; 8 bases agree with TRBD2. The CDR3 spans 16 residues. In germline, CDR1 is LGHNA, CDR2 YSLEER. V lost 0 bases, J lost 5 bases, and 9 bases stayed unmatched. CDR3 residues: CASSQDLSGSRNEQYF. The CDR3 coding sequence is TGCGCCAGCAGCCAAGATCTGAGCGGGAGCAGGAACGAGCAGTACTTC.

The chain joins TRBV6-1 to TRBJ1-1; tentatively, D is TRBD1 (5 bases). Trimming pared 4 bases from V and 0 bases from J, leaving 21 bases between. The germline V gene has CDR1 MNHNS and CDR2 SASEGT. The length of the CDR3 is 18 residues. The CDR3 spells CASSALLFIRAMNTEAFF. The CDR3 coding sequence is TGTGCCAGCAGTGCCCTGCTTTTTATCAGGGCCATGAACACTGAAGCTTTCTTT.

V is TRBV19 and J is TRBJ2-7; 8 nucleotides match TRBD1. The CDR3 has 15 amino acids. The V gene's germline CDR1 is LNHDA and CDR2 SQIVND (reference sequence). The ends lost 5 bases at V and 0 bases at J; junction bases unmatched: 6. The chain's CDR3 is CASSADRGSSYEQYF. For the CDR3, the DNA is TGTGCCAGTAGTGCCGACAGGGGTAGCTCCTACGAGCAGTACTTC.

V gene TRBV7-9 combines with J gene TRBJ2-1; D perhaps matches TRBD2 (6 bases). The CDR3 spans 14 residues. Germline lookup yields CDR1 SEHNR and CDR2 FQNEAQ (reference sequence). Trimming stripped 5 bases from V and 4 bases from J, with 12 bases between. The CDR3 DNA is TGTGCCAGCAGCCCGGGACTCCTATACAATGAGCAGTTCTTC. Protein sequence: CASSPGLLYNEQFF.

This clone showed up just a few times. The chain carries TRBV19 and TRBJ1-1, with 7 bases aligning to TRBD1. V was clipped by 4 bases and J by 0 bases; unmatched bases: 11. Germline assignment: CDR1 LNHDA and CDR2 SQIVND (reference sequence). The CDR3 consists of 17 residues. The CDR3 spells CASSTAGQVTLNTEAFF. The CDR3 DNA sequence: TGTGCCAGTAGTACCGCCGGACAGGTGACCTTGAACACTGAAGCTTTCTTT.

CDR3 DNA: TGCGCCAGCAGTTCAGCGGGGGCTGGCTCTGGAAACACCATATATTTT. Translated, it gives CASSSAGAGSGNTIYF. The rearrangement joins TRBV5-1 to TRBJ1-3; D is perhaps TRBD1 (6 bases). CDR1 and CDR2 (germline): SGHRS, YFSETQ. Trimming left V 5 bases short and J 0 bases short, with 15 bases between. This CDR3 comprises 16 residues.

The V and J genes are TRBV4-3 and TRBJ2-4; 9 bases line up with TRBD1. This CDR3 contains 17 residues. Trimming cost V 6 bases and J 6 bases; bases outside gene matches: 15. Germline CDR1 LGHNA, CDR2 YSLEER. CDR3 sequence: CASRSPGQGPETNIQYF. In nucleotides, the CDR3 is TGCGCCAGCAGATCTCCGGGACAGGGACCTGAGACAAACATTCAGTACTTC.

The CDR3 is CASSSTGNLNTEAFF. CDR3 sequence (DNA): TGTGCCAGCAGCTCGACAGGGAACCTGAACACTGAAGCTTTCTTT. The chain links TRBV7-9 to TRBJ1-1; 7 bases align to TRBD1. CDR3 size: 15 residues. Germline CDR1 is SEHNR and CDR2 is FQNEAQ (reference sequence). With 4 bases clipped from V and 0 bases from J, the junction kept 5 bases outside the gene matches.

V usage is TRBV10-3 and J usage is TRBJ2-7, with no clear D. The germline V gene has CDR1 ENHRY and CDR2 SYGVKD. The CDR3 extends over 14 amino acids. Trimming left V 11 bases short and J 0 bases short, with 17 bases between. Here the CDR3 reads CAVKGTASSYEQYF. The CDR3 DNA reads as TGTGCCGTCAAAGGAACAGCAAGCTCCTACGAGCAGTACTTC.

V is TRBV10-3 and J is TRBJ2-5; a weak D match, TRBD2 (6 bases). The CDR3 length is 14 residues. The germline CDR1 and CDR2 sequences are ENHRY and SYGVKD. V lost 6 bases to trimming and J lost 3 bases, with 14 bases between them. CDR3: CAISFGGTKETQYF. The CDR3 coding sequence is TGTGCCATCAGCTTCGGGGGAACCAAAGAGACCCAGTACTTC.

This chain connects TRBV5-1 to TRBJ2-7, with D perhaps matching TRBD2 (5 bases). The ends were cut back, 0 bases at V and 5 bases at J, with 6 bases in the middle. Germline V gives CDR1 SGHRS, CDR2 YFSETQ. The CDR3 totals 12 residues. CDR3 loop: CASSLGRNEQYF. The CDR3 DNA follows: TGCGCCAGCAGCTTGGGGAGGAACGAGCAGTACTTC. Drawing the rest from reference TRBV5-1 and TRBJ2-7, the complete variable domain is KAGVTQTPRYLIKTRGQQVTLSCSPISGHRSVSWYQQTPGQGLQFLFEYFSETQRNKGNFPGRFSGRQFSNSRSEMNVSTLELGDSALYLCASSLGRNEQYFGPGTRLTVT.

V and J are TRBV27 and TRBJ2-3; 11 bases fit TRBD1. Germline trimming cut 5 bases from V and 2 bases from J; bases unmatched to any gene: 6. Germline assignment: CDR1 MNHEY and CDR2 SMNVEV (reference sequence). The CDR3 spans 16 residues. As DNA, the CDR3 is TGTGCCAGCAGTCTAGGACAGGGGGCCTTCACAGATACGCAGTATTTT. It specifies CASSLGQGAFTDTQYF.

The chain carries TRBV2 and TRBJ2-2, with D uncertain. Germline CDR1 is SNHLY and CDR2 is FYNNEI. The CDR3 covers 12 residues. Deletions cut 6 bases from V and 5 bases from J, with 7 bases between. The CDR3 DNA reads TGTGCCAGCAGGAGATATACCGGGGAGCTGTTTTTT. This translates into CASRRYTGELFF.

The rearrangement joins TRBV5-5 to TRBJ2-2, with 9 bases identical to TRBD1. This CDR3 region has 14 residues. Per germline, CDR1 SGHKS and CDR2 YYEKEE (reference sequence). The V and J ends lost 3 bases and 6 bases, in that order; junction bases with no gene match: 3. The CDR3 spells CASSSGQGPGELFF. For the CDR3, the DNA is TGTGCCAGCAGCTCCGGACAGGGGCCCGGGGAGCTGTTTTTT.

The chain couples TRBV5-4 to TRBJ2-5, with D maybe TRBD1 (5 bases). Germline V gene sequence: CDR1 SGHNT, CDR2 YYREEE (reference sequence). There are 14 residues in the CDR3. Trimming left V 3 bases short and J 1 base short, with 10 bases between. Here the CDR3 DNA reads TGTGCCAGCAGCTGGCAGGGTACCCAAGAGACCCAGTACTTC. Protein sequence: CASSWQGTQETQYF.

The V and J genes are TRBV11-2 and TRBJ1-2; TRBD1 aligns across 8 bases. Germline trimming cut 5 bases from V and 9 bases from J; bases unmatched to any gene: 5. Per the germline V gene, CDR1 is SGHAT and CDR2 is FQNNGV. This CDR3 is 12 amino acids long. CDR3 sequence (DNA): TGTGCCAGCAGCGTCGACAGGGGCAGCTACACCTTC. Protein: CASSVDRGSYTF.

V and J are TRBV10-3 and TRBJ2-1; D not certain. There are 18 residues in the CDR3. V lost 0 bases and J lost 0, with 15 bases in between. The germline gives CDR1 ENHRY, CDR2 SYGVKD. As DNA, the CDR3 is TGTGCCATCAGTGAGTCGACCCTAGACCGGTACTCCTACAATGAGCAGTTCTTC. Protein product: CAISESTLDRYSYNEQFF.

The sample holds one count of this clone. In DNA form, the CDR3 reads TGTGCCAGCAGTGAGACAGTGTATGGAAACACCATATATTTT. Protein: CASSETVYGNTIYF. This rearrangement joins TRBV25-1 to TRBJ1-3, with D maybe TRBD1 (5 bases). The V end lost 3 bases, the J end lost 3 bases, and 9 bases lay between the germline ends. Germline values: CDR1 MGHDK, CDR2 SYGVNS. The CDR3 extends over 14 amino acids.

V and J are TRBV19 and TRBJ2-7, with D tentatively TRBD2 (5 bases). Germline CDR1 LNHDA, CDR2 SQIVND (reference sequence). This CDR3 is built from 15 residues. V gave up 0 bases and J gave up 0 bases, with 9 bases separating them. The CDR3 region is CASSIDRDGSYEQYF. CDR3 coding DNA: TGTGCCAGTAGTATAGATCGGGATGGCTCCTACGAGCAGTACTTC. Using reference TRBV19 and TRBJ2-7 for the parts outside the CDR3, the full variable domain is DGGITQSPKYLFRKEGQNVTLSCEQNLNHDAMYWYRQDPGQGLRLIYYSQIVNDFQKGDIAEGYSVSREKKESFPLTVTSAQKNPTAFYLCASSIDRDGSYEQYFGPGTRLTVT.

The rearrangement links TRBV5-6 to TRBJ2-7; 7 bases fit TRBD2. Per the germline V gene, CDR1 is SGHDT and CDR2 is YYEEEE. The CDR3 is made up of 16 amino acids. The junction had 8 bases not matched to a gene; V was cut back by 0 bases and J by 2 bases. The CDR3 DNA follows: TGTGCCAGCAGCTTGGCCTCGGGGGGTCACCCCTACGAGCAGTACTTC. Translating gives CASSLASGGHPYEQYF. The complete variable domain, with remaining parts taken from reference TRBV5-6 and TRBJ2-7, reads DAGVTQSPTHLIKTRGQQVTLRCSPKSGHDTVSWYQQALGQGPQFIFQYYEEEERQRGNFPDRFSGHQFPNYSSELNVNALLLGDSALYLCASSLASGGHPYEQYFGPGTRLTVT.

The chain combines TRBV19 with TRBJ2-3; 8 positions agree with TRBD1. In germline, CDR1 is LNHDA, CDR2 SQIVND (reference sequence). Germline trimming cut 0 bases from V and 0 bases from J; bases unmatched to any gene: 2. The CDR3 is 16 residues long. CDR3 bases: TGTGCCAGTAGTATAGATTACAGGGGGAGCACAGATACGCAGTATTTT. Translating gives CASSIDYRGSTDTQYF.

The chain has TRBV25-1 and TRBJ2-1; the D gene is possibly TRBD2 (7 bases). Germline CDR1 MGHDK, CDR2 SYGVNS. Between the trimmed V and J ends, which lost 6 bases and 4 bases, there was a span of 22 bases. The CDR3 has 17 amino acids. In DNA form, the CDR3 reads TGTGCCAGCAGCAAGGGGGAGGGGATGGGGAATTACAATGAGCAGTTCTTC. Encoded protein: CASSKGEGMGNYNEQFF.

The chain couples TRBV29-1 to TRBJ2-2, with 9 positions matching TRBD2. Per germline, CDR1 SQVTM and CDR2 ANQGSEA. The CDR3 covers 15 residues. The V gene end was trimmed by 5 bases and the J gene end by 9 bases; junction bases not matched to a gene: 13. CDR3 sequence (DNA): TGCAGCGTTCAGGCGGGTCTAGCGGGAAAAAGGGAGCTGTTTTTT. As protein: CSVQAGLAGKRELFF.

The gene calls are TRBV9 and TRBJ2-7; possibly TRBD2 for D (6 bases). V lost 0 bases, J lost 4 bases, and 14 bases lay in between. Looked up from germline, CDR1 is SGDLS and CDR2 is YYNGEE. This CDR3 comprises 15 residues. The CDR3 region is CASSVESGERYEQYF. CDR3 DNA: TGTGCCAGCAGCGTAGAGTCGGGAGAACGTTACGAGCAGTACTTC.